One sample yielded the 23 T cell receptor beta chains listed below, sequenced in a study of blood T cells in healthy people across ages (dated by TCRdb to between 2015 and 2017). Receptor amplification or capture employed 5' RACE. Sequenced using an Illumina HiSeq 2500. A second PCR of about 6 to 11 cycles was performed with a sample-barcoded 5' primer and a J-beta primer mix. TCRdb applied fastp at Q25 and MiXCR to the public reads, then kept only in-frame beta chains. Rows with a matching CDR3 protein are joined into one entry that keeps the most common DNA and genes. The sample table shows about 930,000 distinct CDR3 sequences, and roughly 28% are seen once. The ten largest clones capture about 9.4% of the sample. This same sample was also part of a study on T cells of mothers and their children.

The sequencing sample was made of blood. The receptors originated from a woman aged 40 to 50 in good health.

At least ten counts were recorded for this clonotype. The gene calls are TRBV20-1 and TRBJ2-7; weak D call: TRBD2 (6 bases). Between the trimmed V and J ends, which lost 5 bases and 0 bases, there was a span of 14 bases. The CDR3 loop spans 14 amino acids. Germline V gives CDR1 DFQATT, CDR2 SNEGSKA (reference sequence). The CDR3 protein is CSAGRSSSSYEQYF. The CDR3 nucleotides read TGCAGTGCTGGGAGGTCTTCAAGCTCCTACGAGCAGTACTTC.

The V call is TRBV9, the J call TRBJ2-2, with a tentative D call TRBD2 (6 bases). The CDR3 runs 14 residues. Germline CDR1 and CDR2: SGDLS and YYNGEE. Trimming left V 5 bases short and J 5 bases short, with 13 bases between. CDR3 in amino acids: CASSLAASTGELFF. DNA of the CDR3: TGTGCCAGCAGTTTAGCGGCTAGTACCGGGGAGCTGTTTTTT.

This clonotype was seen many times. The chain is built from TRBV12-3 or TRBV12-4 and TRBJ1-6, with a possible D match to TRBD1 (6 bases). Trimming stripped 6 bases from V and 7 bases from J, with 10 bases between. The CDR3 contains 13 residues. The CDR3 coding sequence is TGTGCCAGCAGACAGGGCTGGAATTCACCCCTCCACTTT. Its translation is CASRQGWNSPLHF.

The CDR3 DNA reads TGTGCCAGCAGTTTTAGGGCAGCTAACTATGGCTACACCTTC. Protein product: CASSFRAANYGYTF. The genes are TRBV28 and TRBJ1-2; unclear D gene. The V gene's germline CDR1 is MDHEN and CDR2 SYDVKM. The CDR3 has 14 residues. Trimming shortened V by 3 bases and J by 0 bases, and 8 bases separated the two germline ends.

This clonotype was detected many times. J is TRBJ2-3 and V is TRBV27; D not resolved. The CDR3 contains 13 residues. V was cut by 7 bases and J by 4 bases, with 12 bases left in between. In germline, CDR1 is MNHEY, CDR2 SMNVEV (reference sequence). The CDR3 is CASNRQYADTQYF. The CDR3 DNA is TGTGCCAGCAATCGGCAGTACGCAGATACGCAGTATTTT.

There are a few counts of this clonotype. The rearrangement joins TRBV28 to TRBJ2-1, with 9 positions matching TRBD1. This CDR3 contains 15 residues. Germline V gene sequence: CDR1 MDHEN, CDR2 SYDVKM. Germline trimming cut 3 bases from V and 9 bases from J; bases unmatched to any gene: 9. As DNA, the CDR3 is TGTGCCAGCAGTTTTCAGGGGACAGGGTTCGGTGAGCAGTTCTTC. Translating gives CASSFQGTGFGEQFF.

V is TRBV28 and J is TRBJ2-3; D gene ambiguous. The V gene lost 5 bases and the J gene lost 1 base, with 10 bases spanning the gap. Germline loops: CDR1 MDHEN, CDR2 SYDVKM. The CDR3 is made up of 14 amino acids. The CDR3, as DNA: TGTGCCAGCAGTAAGAGCAGAGGCACAGATACGCAGTATTTT. It translates to CASSKSRGTDTQYF.

Many counts were recorded for this clonotype. The chain carries TRBV6-5 and TRBJ1-2, with TRBD1 as a possible D gene (5 bases). Trimming stripped 8 bases from V and 4 bases from J, with 17 bases between. The CDR3 totals 14 residues. Germline CDR1 and CDR2: MNHEY and SVGAGI. CDR3 residues: CASSVIGASYGYTF. DNA of the CDR3: TGTGCCAGCTCGGTGATCGGGGCCTCCTATGGCTACACCTTC.

The chain recombines TRBV7-9 with TRBJ1-2; D is undetermined. In germline, CDR1 is SEHNR, CDR2 FQNEAQ (reference sequence). This CDR3 is 14 amino acids long. V was pared by 6 bases and J by 5 bases, with 16 bases between. The CDR3 DNA follows: TGTGCCAGCAGGTCAAGGAACTCTTTTTATGGCTACACCTTC. This codes for CASRSRNSFYGYTF.

The chain has TRBV7-8 and TRBJ2-3; no reliable D call. V was cut by 5 bases and J by 2 bases, with 20 bases left in between. The length of the CDR3 is 17 residues. Looked up from germline, CDR1 is SGHVS and CDR2 is FQNEAQ. The CDR3 DNA reads as TGTGCCAGCAGCCACGGCCGTTGGGCCAGAACCACAGATACGCAGTATTTT. It translates to CASSHGRWARTTDTQYF.

The V and J genes are TRBV11-2 and TRBJ2-3, with unresolved D. With 0 bases removed from V and 1 base from J, the gap between germline ends came to 11 bases. The CDR3 consists of 16 residues. Per the germline V gene, CDR1 is SGHAT and CDR2 is FQNNGV. The DNA for the CDR3 is TGTGCCAGCAGCTTAGAGGCTAGGTTCGGCACAGATACGCAGTATTTT. It translates to CASSLEARFGTDTQYF. Looking up the rest from reference TRBV11-2 and TRBJ2-3 gives the full variable domain: EAGVAQSPRYKIIEKRQSVAFWCNPISGHATLYWYQQILGQGPKLLIQFQNNGVVDDSQLPKDRFSAERLKGVDSTLKIQPAKLEDSAVYLCASSLEARFGTDTQYFGPGTRLTVL.

This chain joins TRBV4-3 and TRBJ2-4; the match to TRBD2 covers 7 bases. The better agreement between TRBJ2-7 and the DNA end casts doubt on the J call. In germline, CDR1 is LGHNA, CDR2 YSLEER. This CDR3 has 15 amino acids. CDR3 residues: CASSLGRTSNVEQYF. CDR3 in DNA: TGCGCCAGCAGCCTAGGGCGGACTAGTAACGTCGAGCAGTACTTC.

CDR3 in DNA: TGTGCCACCAGTGCCCCCCGGCAGGGCAGACCAGGTACGCAGTATTTT. It yields the protein CATSAPRQGRPGTQYF. V gene TRBV24-1 combines with J gene TRBJ2-3, with D possibly matching TRBD1 (5 bases). Trimming removed 5 bases at V and 8 bases at J, with 22 bases between. The CDR3 runs to 16 residues. CDR1 and CDR2 (germline): KGHDR, SFDVKD.

In its sample, this clonotype was seen many times. The chain links TRBV7-2 to TRBJ2-3; possibly TRBD1 for D (7 bases). V was clipped by 5 bases and J by 5 bases, with 14 bases between them. Germline V CDR1 and CDR2: SGHTA, FQGNSA. This CDR3 region has 14 residues. The DNA for the CDR3 is TGTGCCAGCAGCATCCGCGGGGACAGAGATACGCAGTATTTT. Its protein product is CASSIRGDRDTQYF.

This clonotype was observed a single time. The chain joins TRBV20-1 to TRBJ2-7, with 13 nucleotides matching TRBD2. With 0 bases clipped from V and 7 bases from J, the junction kept 18 bases outside the gene matches. The germline V gene encodes CDR1 DFQATT and CDR2 SNEGSKA (reference sequence). The CDR3 has 19 residues. For the CDR3, the DNA is TGCAGTGCTAGAGATGTGGCACTAGCGGGGGGGCTGTCAGAGGATGAGCAGTACTTC. Translated: CSARDVALAGGLSEDEQYF.

The chain has TRBV28 and TRBJ1-1; a weak D match, TRBD1 (6 bases). Between the trimmed V and J ends, which lost 3 bases and 4 bases, there was a span of 15 bases. Germline-derived CDR1 and CDR2 are MDHEN and SYDVKM. CDR3 size: 15 residues. CDR3 residues: CASSLSTGPGTEAFF. The DNA for the CDR3 is TGTGCCAGCAGTTTGTCAACAGGGCCGGGCACTGAAGCTTTCTTT.

The chain employs TRBV5-1 and TRBJ2-3; D may be TRBD2 (8 bases). Germline assignment: CDR1 SGHRS and CDR2 YFSETQ. Trimming removed 1 base at V and 4 bases at J, with 22 bases between. The CDR3 covers 18 residues. CDR3 nucleotides: TGCGCCAGCAGCTTGTCCTCCGGGACTAGGGGGCCCCCAGATACGCAGTATTTT. The encoded protein is CASSLSSGTRGPPDTQYF.

This clonotype was found many times. The rearrangement uses TRBV20-1 and TRBJ2-4; no clear D gene. The CDR3 length is 14 residues. The ends were cut back, 3 bases at V and 0 bases at J, with 9 bases in the middle. Per germline, CDR1 DFQATT and CDR2 SNEGSKA (reference sequence). CDR3 in DNA: TGCAGTGCTAGTTCTAGGTTAGCCAAAAACATTCAGTACTTC. Amino acids: CSASSRLAKNIQYF.

This clonotype was observed a handful of times. A read error may explain this, as a much larger clone is one base away. V is TRBV7-8 and J is TRBJ2-1; D is possibly TRBD1 (5 bases). Germline CDR1 SGHVS, CDR2 FQNEAQ. Trimming cost V 1 base and J 3 bases, with 10 bases left between them. The CDR3 runs 15 residues. The CDR3 loop reads CASSLGVRVYNEQFF. CDR3 bases: TGTGCCAGCAGCTTAGGTGTCAGGGTCTACAATGAGCAGTTCTTC.

J is TRBJ1-2 and V is TRBV18, with D possibly TRBD1 on 5 matching bases. Deletions cut 2 bases from V and 4 bases from J, with 17 bases between. The CDR3 has 16 residues. The germline CDR1 and CDR2 sequences are KGHSH and LQKENI. CDR3 region: CASSPYAGRESYGYTF. The CDR3 DNA sequence: TGTGCCAGCTCACCATACGCAGGGAGGGAAAGCTATGGCTACACCTTC.

Notes on this clonotype: Possible read error: a much larger clone is one base away. The chain uses TRBV18 and TRBJ1-1; tentative D call: TRBD1 (5 bases). CDR1 KGHSH and CDR2 LQKENI come from the germline V gene. The CDR3 contains 14 residues. CDR3 sequence (DNA): TGTGCCAGCTCACCACGAGCAGGGTACACTGGAGCTTTCTTT. This codes for CASSPRAGYTGAFF.

V is TRBV28 and J is TRBJ1-5; perhaps TRBD1 as D (5 bases). The CDR3 is 16 residues long. V dropped 1 base and J dropped 7 bases, with 17 bases sitting between them. From germline, CDR1 is MDHEN and CDR2 SYDVKM. DNA of the CDR3: TGTGCCAGCAGTTTATCCACAGGTCTAGGCGGCCAGCCCCAGCATTTT. Protein: CASSLSTGLGGQPQHF.

The chain joins TRBV18 to TRBJ1-2; D is possibly TRBD1 (6 bases). V lost 3 bases and J 4 bases, leaving 15 bases between the germline ends. There are 15 residues in the CDR3. Germline V gene data show CDR1 as KGHSH and CDR2 as LQKENI. The CDR3, as DNA: TGTGCCAGCTCACCGCGAACAGGGTCACTCTATGGCTACACCTTC. The encoded protein is CASSPRTGSLYGYTF.